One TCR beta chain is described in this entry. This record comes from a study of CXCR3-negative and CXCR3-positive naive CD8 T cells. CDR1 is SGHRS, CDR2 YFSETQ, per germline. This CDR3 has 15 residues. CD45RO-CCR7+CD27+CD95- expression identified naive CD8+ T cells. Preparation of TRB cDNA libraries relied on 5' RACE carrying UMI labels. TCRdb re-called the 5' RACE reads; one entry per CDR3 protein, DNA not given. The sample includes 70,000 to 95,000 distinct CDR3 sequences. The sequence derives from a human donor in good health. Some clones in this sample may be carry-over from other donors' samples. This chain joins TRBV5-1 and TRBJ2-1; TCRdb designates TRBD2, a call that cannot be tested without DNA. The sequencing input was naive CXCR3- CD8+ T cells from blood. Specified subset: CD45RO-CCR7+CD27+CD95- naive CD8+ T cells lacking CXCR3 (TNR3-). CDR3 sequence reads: CASSFTSGAYNEQFF.